The 26 T cell receptor beta chains reported below all come from one sample, sequenced in a study of T cell responses to AZD1222 COVID-19 vaccine. Repertoires were generated with immunoSEQ multiplex PCR, while TCRdb's copy carries only in-frame clones and drops some. The repertoire holds some 54,000 clones, with approximately 88% as singletons. The source material was peripheral blood, sampled on day 0 of AZD1222 vaccination. The receptors originated from an adult in good health.

This rearrangement joins TRBV7-3 to TRBJ2-3; the match to TRBD2 covers 8 bases. J was trimmed by 1 base and V by 4 bases; bases with no gene match: 1. The CDR3 is 14 amino acids. Germline V gene sequence: CDR1 SGHTA, CDR2 FQGTGA. The CDR3 spells CASSWGLGTDTQYF. CDR3 DNA: TGTGCCAGCAGCTGGGGACTAGGCACAGATACGCAGTATTTT.

This chain uses TRBV7-2 with TRBJ2-7, with D maybe TRBD2 (5 bases). The CDR3 runs 15 residues. V was trimmed by 1 base and J by 0 bases, leaving 10 bases between them. Germline V gene sequence: CDR1 SGHTA, CDR2 FQGNSA. CDR3 in amino acids: CASSLGAANSYEQYF. CDR3 DNA sequence: TGTGCCAGCAGCTTAGGAGCGGCTAACTCCTACGAGCAGTACTTC.

This clone was detected a few times. V is TRBV7-2 and J is TRBJ2-5; a weak D match, TRBD2 (5 bases). The germline V gene has CDR1 SGHTA and CDR2 FQGNSA. Deletions cut 4 bases from V and 4 bases from J, with 13 bases between. CDR3 length: 14 amino acids. CDR3 bases: TGTGCCAGCAGCTCGGCGGGTAGGGCAGAGACCCAGTACTTC. Its protein product is CASSSAGRAETQYF.

The chain has TRBV19 and TRBJ2-3; the D gene could be TRBD1 or TRBD2 (5 bases each). The germline V gene has CDR1 LNHDA and CDR2 SQIVND (reference sequence). CDR3 length: 16 residues. V lost 5 bases and J lost 0, with 15 bases in between. As DNA, the CDR3 is TGTGCCAGTAGTCGACATCAGGGAGCTAGCACAGATACGCAGTATTTT. Its protein product is CASSRHQGASTDTQYF. Full variable domain (rest looked up from reference TRBV19 and TRBJ2-3): DGGITQSPKYLFRKEGQNVTLSCEQNLNHDAMYWYRQDPGQGLRLIYYSQIVNDFQKGDIAEGYSVSREKKESFPLTVTSAQKNPTAFYLCASSRHQGASTDTQYFGPGTRLTVL.

The J gene is TRBJ1-1, the V gene TRBV6-1; D gene unclear. Trimming cost V 3 bases and J 6 bases, with 14 bases left between them. The CDR3 has 14 residues. Looked up from germline, CDR1 is MNHNS and CDR2 is SASEGT. CDR3 DNA: TGTGCCAGCAGTGACCCCGGAAGGGCTGCTGAAGCTTTCTTT. This encodes CASSDPGRAAEAFF.

The chain employs TRBV19 and TRBJ1-5; 8 nucleotides match TRBD1. The junction had 5 bases not matched to a gene; V was cut back by 3 bases and J by 4 bases. The length of the CDR3 is 15 residues. CDR1 and CDR2 from the germline V gene are LNHDA and SQIVND (reference sequence). The chain's CDR3 is CASSIRGRGNQPQHF. The CDR3 DNA is TGTGCCAGTAGTATCAGGGGGCGCGGAAATCAGCCCCAGCATTTT.

The chain combines TRBV27 with TRBJ2-1, with 7 bases that match TRBD1. Germline values: CDR1 MNHEY, CDR2 SMNVEV (reference sequence). J lost 1 base, V lost 6 bases, and 9 bases had no gene match. This CDR3 is built from 16 residues. Written as DNA, the CDR3 is TGTGCCAGCAGCCCGGACAGGCAACCATCCTACAATGAGCAGTTCTTC. Its protein is CASSPDRQPSYNEQFF.

This chain uses TRBV9 with TRBJ2-7; 8 bases match TRBD2. Looked up from germline, CDR1 is SGDLS and CDR2 is YYNGEE. The CDR3 spans 17 residues. The V and J ends lost 4 bases and 0 bases, in that order; junction bases with no gene match: 12. CDR3 sequence: CASSPGASGYSSYEQYF. In nucleotides, the CDR3 is TGTGCCAGCAGCCCGGGGGCTAGCGGGTATAGCTCCTACGAGCAGTACTTC.

The chain joins TRBV11-1 to TRBJ2-1; D unresolved. Germline V gene lookup returns CDR1 SGHAT and CDR2 FQDESV (reference sequence). CDR3 size: 15 residues. Trimming took off 4 bases at V and 1 base at J, with 11 bases between the two ends. The CDR3 loop reads CASSSRVGSYNEQFF. CDR3 DNA: TGTGCCAGCAGCTCTAGGGTCGGGTCCTACAATGAGCAGTTCTTC.

V gene TRBV6-1 combines with J gene TRBJ2-7, with TRBD2 matching over 13 bases. V lost 3 bases, J lost 6 bases, and 5 bases stayed unmatched. Per the germline V gene, CDR1 is MNHNS and CDR2 is SASEGT. The CDR3 is 15 amino acids. In nucleotides, the CDR3 is TGTGCCAGCAGTGACGGACTAGCGGGAGTCTTCGAGCAGTACTTC. This encodes CASSDGLAGVFEQYF.

The rearrangement uses TRBV7-9 and TRBJ2-7; TRBD1 agrees at 8 bases. The germline V gene encodes CDR1 SEHNR and CDR2 FQNEAQ (reference sequence). The CDR3 is made up of 12 amino acids. The V and J ends lost 9 bases and 2 bases, in that order; junction bases with no gene match: 3. CDR3 sequence (DNA): TGTGCCAGTGGACAGGGTGCCTACGAGCAGTACTTC. The encoded protein is CASGQGAYEQYF.

The chain combines TRBV27 with TRBJ2-1; 9 bases match TRBD2. The CDR3 runs 15 residues. Germline CDR1 MNHEY, CDR2 SMNVEV (reference sequence). V shed 5 bases and J 6 bases; nucleotides not matched to a gene: 8. The CDR3 spells CASSPGVSGGNEQFF. DNA for the CDR3: TGTGCCAGCAGTCCAGGGGTTAGCGGGGGCAATGAGCAGTTCTTC.

This chain joins TRBV28 and TRBJ1-6; D is unresolved. CDR3 length: 13 residues. V lost 7 bases and J 5 bases, leaving 9 bases between the germline ends. The germline V gene encodes CDR1 MDHEN and CDR2 SYDVKM. This CDR3 reads CASTSENNSPLHF. The DNA for the CDR3 is TGTGCCAGCACGTCCGAGAATAATTCACCCCTCCACTTT.

The rearrangement joins TRBV23-1 to TRBJ2-1; 10 bases align to TRBD2. TRBV23-1 is reported as an ORF; its role is uncertain. V gave up 3 bases and J gave up 5 bases; unmatched junction bases: 7. The CDR3 has 16 residues. The CDR3 reads CASSQHSGTSDNEQFF. CDR3 DNA sequence: TGCGCCAGCAGTCAGCACTCCGGGACTAGCGACAATGAGCAGTTCTTC.

The chain is built from TRBV12-3 or TRBV12-4 and TRBJ2-1; D possibly matches TRBD1 or TRBD2 (5 bases each). Trimming took 6 bases from V and 10 from J, leaving 10 bases between them. The length of the CDR3 is 11 residues. Here the CDR3 DNA reads TGTGCCAGCAGGAACCGGGACGAGCAGTTCTTC. Translating it yields CASRNRDEQFF.

This chain uses TRBV28 with TRBJ1-2; 8 bases align to TRBD1. This CDR3 region has 16 residues. V trimming: 3 bases; J trimming: 7 bases; junction bases outside the gene matches: 13. Per germline, CDR1 MDHEN and CDR2 SYDVKM. CDR3 DNA: TGTGCCAGCAGTTTTCTTACAGCGGGACAGGCGGCTGGCTACACCTTC. It specifies CASSFLTAGQAAGYTF.

J is TRBJ2-3 and V is TRBV3-1 (or the pseudogene TRBV3-2); TRBD2 is a possible D gene (5 bases). The V gene's germline CDR1 is LGHDT and CDR2 YNNKEL (reference sequence). Trimming took 0 bases from V and 8 from J, leaving 9 bases between them. The CDR3 consists of 13 residues. CDR3 nucleotides: TGTGCCAGCAGCCAAGATTTTCGGGGTACGCAGTATTTT. This encodes CASSQDFRGTQYF.

The chain is built from TRBV7-9 and TRBJ2-2, with 7 bases aligning to TRBD1. Germline-derived CDR1 and CDR2 are SEHNR and FQNEAQ (reference sequence). The CDR3 has 15 residues. Germline trimming cut 6 bases from V and 1 base from J; bases unmatched to any gene: 5. The CDR3 protein is CASRHGTENTGELFF. CDR3 nucleotide sequence: TGTGCCAGCAGACACGGGACAGAGAACACCGGGGAGCTGTTTTTT.

V and J are TRBV9 and TRBJ1-3; 7 bases align to TRBD1. Germline V gene lookup returns CDR1 SGDLS and CDR2 YYNGEE. Losses at the gene ends were 4 bases for V and 0 bases for J; bases not matched to a gene: 13. The CDR3 length is 18 residues. The CDR3 DNA reads TGTGCCAGCAGCCCTCTACAGGGGCGCTCCAGCTCTGGAAACACCATATATTTT. It yields the protein CASSPLQGRSSSGNTIYF.

This clone was detected only a few times. The chain is built from TRBV30 and TRBJ1-5, with D possibly matching TRBD1 (6 bases). Germline V gene sequence: CDR1 GTSNPN, CDR2 SVGIG (reference sequence). This CDR3 has 15 residues. Between the trimmed V and J ends, which lost 0 bases and 5 bases, there was a span of 14 bases. The CDR3 DNA is TGTGCCTGGAGTGTTAGTTCGGGGGCTCATCAGCCCCAGCATTTT. This encodes CAWSVSSGAHQPQHF.

The chain is built from TRBV28 and TRBJ2-5; possible D gene TRBD1, 5 bases. This CDR3 contains 12 residues. Germline assignment: CDR1 MDHEN and CDR2 SYDVKM. V dropped 4 bases and J dropped 5 bases, with 8 bases sitting between them. The CDR3 region has the DNA TGTGCCAGCAGTTCAGGGCTGGAGACCCAGTACTTC. Translated, it gives CASSSGLETQYF.

This clone came up once. The chain links TRBV11-2 to TRBJ2-7; D remains ambiguous. The V end was cut by 8 bases, the J end by 2 bases, with 13 bases between. The CDR3 is made up of 13 amino acids. Germline V gene data show CDR1 as SGHAT and CDR2 as FQNNGV. Here the CDR3 reads CASGLENPYEQYF. CDR3 in DNA: TGTGCCAGCGGCCTCGAAAACCCCTACGAGCAGTACTTC.

The chain uses TRBV30 and TRBJ1-2; tentative D call: TRBD1 (5 bases). V dropped 0 bases and J dropped 8 bases, with 28 bases sitting between them. The CDR3 is 18 residues long. Germline V gene data show CDR1 as GTSNPN and CDR2 as SVGIG (reference sequence). For the CDR3, the DNA is TGTGCCTGGAGTGTACAAGAGGCGGCAGGGTGGAGGGCCAAGGGCTACACCTTC. It yields the protein CAWSVQEAAGWRAKGYTF.

The J gene is TRBJ1-5, the V gene TRBV19; no definite D call. Trimming removed 5 bases at V and 9 bases at J, with 14 bases between. The CDR3 consists of 13 residues. Germline values: CDR1 LNHDA, CDR2 SQIVND (reference sequence). DNA of the CDR3: TGTGCCAGTAGTTTCGGGAGGGCAAGGCCCCAGCATTTT. Translation: CASSFGRARPQHF.

The rearrangement links TRBV7-8 to TRBJ1-1; TRBD1 agrees at 9 bases. The CDR3 length is 16 residues. CDR1 is SGHVS, CDR2 FQNEAQ, per germline. J was trimmed by 4 bases and V by 5 bases; bases with no gene match: 11. CDR3 sequence reads: CASSRLQGAGATEAFF. The CDR3 DNA sequence: TGTGCCAGCAGCCGACTACAGGGGGCAGGGGCCACTGAAGCTTTCTTT.

The rearrangement uses TRBV3-1 (or the pseudogene TRBV3-2) and TRBJ1-6; TRBD1 is a possible D gene (6 bases). The germline CDR1 and CDR2 sequences are LGHDT and YNNKEL (reference sequence). The CDR3 sequence is 12 residues long. V was cut by 3 bases and J by 14 bases, with 11 bases left in between. The CDR3 sequence is CASSQGHLTLHF. In DNA form, the CDR3 reads TGTGCCAGCAGCCAGGGACATTTAACCCTCCACTTT.